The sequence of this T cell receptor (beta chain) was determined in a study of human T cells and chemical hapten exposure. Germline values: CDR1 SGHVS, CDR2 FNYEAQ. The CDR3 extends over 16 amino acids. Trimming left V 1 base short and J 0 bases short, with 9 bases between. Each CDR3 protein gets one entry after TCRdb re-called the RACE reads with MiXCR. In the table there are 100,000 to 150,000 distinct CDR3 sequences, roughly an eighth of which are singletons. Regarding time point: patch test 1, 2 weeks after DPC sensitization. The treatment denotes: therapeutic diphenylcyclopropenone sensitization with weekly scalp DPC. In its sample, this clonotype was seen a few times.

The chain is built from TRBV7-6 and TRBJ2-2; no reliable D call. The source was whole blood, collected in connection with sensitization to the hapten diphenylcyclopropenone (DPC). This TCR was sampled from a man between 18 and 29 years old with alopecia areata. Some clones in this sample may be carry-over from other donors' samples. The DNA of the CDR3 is TGTGCCAGCAGCTTAGGGTCCCCCCCGAACACCGGGGAGCTGTTTTTT. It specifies CASSLGSPPNTGELFF.